This entry is about one TCR beta chain. This specimen comes from a study of cytomegalovirus exposure and HLA in healthy donors. TCRdb's copy holds only in-frame clones and misses some; the assay was immunoSEQ multiplex PCR. The sample shows 70,000 to 90,000 clones, around four fifths of them seen only once. The receptor was derived from a young man in good health and CMV-seronegative. The sequencing input was PBMCs.

The CDR3 protein is CAWSASGEGYNSPLHF. The CDR3 bases are TGTGCCTGGAGTGCATCGGGGGAAGGCTATAATTCACCCCTCCACTTT. This chain uses TRBV30 with TRBJ1-6; weak D call: TRBD1 (5 bases). Trimming cost V 1 base and J 3 bases, with 13 bases left between them. CDR1 is GTSNPN, CDR2 SVGIG, per germline (reference sequence). The CDR3 loop spans 16 amino acids.